This T cell receptor beta chain was recovered during a study of blood T cell repertoires in COVID-19. Study-level background: Samples representing acute and convalescent COVID-19 were sourced from the United States, Italy and Spain. Nucleic acid was either cDNA or gDNA, and it came from T cells, B-cell-depleted T cells, or PBMCs.

Original data processing: Amplification from reference gene primers served as the basis for estimated nucleated cell counts. Repertoires were generated with immunoSEQ multiplex PCR, while TCRdb's copy carries only in-frame clones and drops some. Clone size and the V and J calls come from that table; the DNA yielded D and trimming. The sample holds roughly 180,000 clones; around 86% are singletons and the top ten take less than 3.5%. The germline CDR1 and CDR2 sequences are SGHTA and FQGNSA. V shed 5 bases and J 5 bases; nucleotides not matched to a gene: 16. The CDR3 runs to 18 residues. The J gene is TRBJ2-7, the V gene TRBV7-2, with TRBD2 identical over 12 bases. Sequenced input: peripheral blood. The receptor's source is a woman in her 30s with active or convalescent COVID-19. The CDR3 sequence: CASSPLPPSGRGYHEQYF. Here the CDR3 DNA reads TGTGCCAGCAGCCCCCTCCCCCCTAGCGGGAGGGGGTATCACGAGCAGTACTTC.